This T cell receptor beta chain comes out of a study of CD8+ T cells in alopecia areata. On the study more broadly: Patients in the study were on tofacitinib for 6 to 18 months, then off it for 6 months. Study-level results: Compared with mice, patients displayed less clear TCR sharing, possibly for HLA-related reasons. Since there was just one nonresponder, nobody can yet say how baseline CD8+ expansion ties to response. Under tofacitinib, fewer expanded CD8+ clones appeared among the top 100 scalp clones.

Trimming shortened V by 7 bases and J by 3 bases, and 15 bases separated the two germline ends. The CDR3 length is 13 residues. Germline V gives CDR1 SQVTM, CDR2 ANQGSEA. This clone has a handful of counts. Its target is unknown. Sequencing relied on a cDNA template that was reverse transcribed from extracted RNA. The method was immunoSEQ multiplex PCR; TCRdb's version includes in-frame clones alone and lacks a portion of them. Altogether roughly 64,000 clones are present, just over 45% being singletons, with the ten largest covering roughly 21%. Treatment given: oral pan-JAK inhibitor, 5-10 mg twice daily.

The genes are TRBV29-1 and TRBJ1-1, with a tentative D call TRBD1 (6 bases). The sequencing here drew on CD8+ T cells sorted from blood, taken at approximately week 36, from a patient treated with tofacitinib. The clonotype was recovered from a human donor with alopecia areata. The CDR3 region is CSEKDEGDTEAFF. The CDR3 region has the DNA TGCAGCGAGAAGGACGAGGGGGACACTGAAGCTTTCTTT.